This is a list of T cell receptor beta chains from one sample in a study of patients and donors after allogeneic stem cell transplantation. TCRdb re-called the RT-PCR reads through MiXCR, storing one row per CDR3 protein. The sample holds about 400,000 distinct CDR3 sequences; roughly 17% are singletons and the top ten take around 7.9%. The sequencing sample was made of blood, either unsorted or a sorted T cell fraction (not recorded which). These receptors were taken from a human donor who was either an allogeneic HSCT recipient or a stem cell or donor lymphocyte infusion donor (not recorded which). It is not recorded whose cells these are; they may come from a transplant donor. CDR3s include the opening cysteine and the closing phenylalanine or tryptophan. D genes are given only for firm matches. Part of the rows lack a size; the others show once, few, many or a class for expanded clones.

D,J,V,size,DNA,CDR3
.,TRBJ1-2,TRBV5-1,.,TGCGCCAGCAGCTTGGCCACAATCCACTATGGCTACACCTTC,CASSLATIHYGYTF
.,TRBJ1-2,TRBV29-1,.,TGCAGCTTTAGGGGCAGGAGTGGCTACACCTTC,CSFRGRSGYTF
.,TRBJ2-7,TRBV3-1,many,TGTGCCAGCAGCCAATTAACCTACGAGCAGTACTTC,CASSQLTYEQYF
TRBD1,TRBJ2-2,TRBV11-2,.,TGTGCCAGCAGCAAAACTCCGGGACAGGGCTTAACCGGGGAGCTGTTTTTT,CASSKTPGQGLTGELFF
.,TRBJ1-5,TRBV28,.,TGTGCCAGCAGTTTATCGGGCCGCAATCAGCCCCAGCATTTT,CASSLSGRNQPQHF
TRBD2,TRBJ2-7,TRBV25-1,.,TGTGCCAGTGCAGTAGCGGGAGCTTTCCAGCAGTACTTC,CASAVAGAFQQYF
.,TRBJ1-5,TRBV12-3/TRBV12-4,few,TGTGCCAGCAGTTTAGGGGTTGGGGGGGGGAATCAGCCCCAGCATTTT,CASSLGVGGGNQPQHF
.,TRBJ2-5,TRBV3-1,.,TGTGCCAGCAGCCCCAAGGGCAAGACCCAGTACTTC,CASSPKGKTQYF
TRBD1,TRBJ2-7,TRBV4-1,.,TGCGCCAGCAGCCAGGAGGACAGGGGTAGGTACGAGCAGTACTTC,CASSQEDRGRYEQYF
.,TRBJ2-5,TRBV4-2,.,TGTGCCAGCACCCCTCAGGTTGGTAGCGGACAAGAGACCCAGTACTTC,CASTPQVGSGQETQYF
TRBD2,TRBJ2-3,TRBV20-1,many,TGCAGTGCCGCCCCACTAGCGTTTAGCACAGATACGCAGTATTTT,CSAAPLAFSTDTQYF
TRBD2,TRBJ2-4,TRBV20-1,few,TGCAGTGCCACGGCGGGAGGGCACATTCAGTACTTC,CSATAGGHIQYF
.,TRBJ1-5,TRBV4-1,.,TGCGCCAGCAGCCAAGATCGATGGGATACGCGGGAGAGCAATCAGCCCCAGCATTTT,CASSQDRWDTRESNQPQHF
TRBD2,TRBJ2-7,TRBV15,.,TGTGCCACCAGCAGCGGGACTAGCGCACCCTACGAGCAGTACTTC,CATSSGTSAPYEQYF
.,TRBJ2-7,TRBV12-3/TRBV12-4,few,TGTGCCAGCAGTACGGGGGACAGTTCCTACGAGCAGTACTTC,CASSTGDSSYEQYF
.,TRBJ2-7,TRBV29-1,few,TGCAGCGTTGAAGATGCAGGTCCCCCTCTCGAGCAGTACTTC,CSVEDAGPPLEQYF
TRBD1,TRBJ1-1,TRBV6-1,.,TGTGCCAGCAGTGACCCAAGACAGGGTGTGGGGAGAGCTTTCTTT,CASSDPRQGVGRAFF
.,TRBJ1-2,TRBV6-1,few,TGTGCCAGCACCTTTGGAGGGGGATTTGGCTACACCTTC,CASTFGGGFGYTF
.,TRBJ1-3,TRBV7-3,.,TGTGCCAGCAGCTGCCGGACGGCCCGCTCTGGAAACACCATATATTTT,CASSCRTARSGNTIYF
.,TRBJ2-4,TRBV7-3,.,TGTGCCAGCAGCTTAATAGGGTCTACCATTCAGTACTTC,CASSLIGSTIQYF
.,TRBJ1-5,TRBV12-3/TRBV12-4,few,TGTGCCAGCAGTCTGGGAGGGGGTTACAATCAGCCCCAGCATTTT,CASSLGGGYNQPQHF
TRBD2,TRBJ2-1,TRBV6-2/TRBV6-3,few,TGTGCCAGCAGACCCGGGACTAGCGGATCTGTCAGCTCCTACAATGAGCAGTTCTTC,CASRPGTSGSVSSYNEQFF